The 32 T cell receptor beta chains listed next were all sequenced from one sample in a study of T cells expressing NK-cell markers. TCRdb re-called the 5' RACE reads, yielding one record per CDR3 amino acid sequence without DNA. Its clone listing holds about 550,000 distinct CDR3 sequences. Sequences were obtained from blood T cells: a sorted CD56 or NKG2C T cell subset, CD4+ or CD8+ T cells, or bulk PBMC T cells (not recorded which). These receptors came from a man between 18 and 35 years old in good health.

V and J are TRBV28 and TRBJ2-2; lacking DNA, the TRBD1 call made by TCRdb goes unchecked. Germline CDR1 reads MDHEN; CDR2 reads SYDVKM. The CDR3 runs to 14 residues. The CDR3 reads CASSPPVHTGELFF.

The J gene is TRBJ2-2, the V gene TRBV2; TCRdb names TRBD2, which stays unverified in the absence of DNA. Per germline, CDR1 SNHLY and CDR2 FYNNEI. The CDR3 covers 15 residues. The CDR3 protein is CASSARELVTGELFF.

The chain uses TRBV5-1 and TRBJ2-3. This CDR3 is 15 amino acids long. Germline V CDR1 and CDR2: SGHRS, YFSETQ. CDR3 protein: CASSLAGRSTDTQYF.

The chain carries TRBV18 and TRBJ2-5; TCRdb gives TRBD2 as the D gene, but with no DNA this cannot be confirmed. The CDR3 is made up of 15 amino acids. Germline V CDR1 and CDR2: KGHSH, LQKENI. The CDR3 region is CASSPPTSDKETQYF.

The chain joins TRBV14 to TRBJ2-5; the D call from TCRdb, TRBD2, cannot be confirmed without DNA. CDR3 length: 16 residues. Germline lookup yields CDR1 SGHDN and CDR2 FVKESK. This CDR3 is CASSQGWREGQETQYF. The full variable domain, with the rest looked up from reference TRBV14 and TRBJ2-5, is EAGVTQFPSHSVIEKGQTVTLRCDPISGHDNLYWYRRVMGKEIKFLLHFVKESKQDESGMPNNRFLAERTGGTYSTLKVQPAELEDSGVYFCASSQGWREGQETQYFGPGTRLLVL.

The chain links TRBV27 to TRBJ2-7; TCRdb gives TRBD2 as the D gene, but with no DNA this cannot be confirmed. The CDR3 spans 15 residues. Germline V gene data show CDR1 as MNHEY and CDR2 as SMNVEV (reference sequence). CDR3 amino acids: CASSAGTSASYEQYF.

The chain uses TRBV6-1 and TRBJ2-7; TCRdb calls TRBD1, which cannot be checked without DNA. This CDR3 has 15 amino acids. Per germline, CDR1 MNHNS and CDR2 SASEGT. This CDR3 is CASSPLPGSNYEQYF.

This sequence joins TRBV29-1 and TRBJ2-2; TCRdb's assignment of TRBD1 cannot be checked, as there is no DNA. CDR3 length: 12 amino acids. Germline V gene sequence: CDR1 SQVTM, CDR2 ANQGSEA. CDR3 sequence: CSVLQGTGELFF.

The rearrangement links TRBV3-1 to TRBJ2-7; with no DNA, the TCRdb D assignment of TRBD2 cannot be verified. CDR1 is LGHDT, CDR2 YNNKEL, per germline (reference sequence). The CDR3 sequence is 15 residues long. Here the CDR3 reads CASSQDTLAVYEQYF.

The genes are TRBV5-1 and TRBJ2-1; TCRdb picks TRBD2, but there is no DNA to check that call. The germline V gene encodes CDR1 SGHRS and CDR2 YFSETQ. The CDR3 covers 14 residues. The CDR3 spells CASSPELGWNEQFF.

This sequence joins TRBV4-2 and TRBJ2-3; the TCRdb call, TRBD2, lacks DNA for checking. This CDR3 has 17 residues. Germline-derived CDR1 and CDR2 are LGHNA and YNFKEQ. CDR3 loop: CASSQRGSSGRTDTQYF.

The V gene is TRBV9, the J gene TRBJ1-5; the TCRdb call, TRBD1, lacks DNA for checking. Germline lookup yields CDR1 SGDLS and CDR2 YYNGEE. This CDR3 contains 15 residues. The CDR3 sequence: CASSPTGKGMVPQHF. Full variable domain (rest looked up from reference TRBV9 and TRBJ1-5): DSGVTQTPKHLITATGQRVTLRCSPRSGDLSVYWYQQSLDQGLQFLIQYYNGEERAKGNILERFSAQQFPDLHSELNLSSLELGDSALYFCASSPTGKGMVPQHFGDGTRLSIL.

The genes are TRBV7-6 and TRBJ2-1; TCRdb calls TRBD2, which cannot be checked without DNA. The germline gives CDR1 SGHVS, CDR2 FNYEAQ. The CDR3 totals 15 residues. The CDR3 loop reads CASSPRAASYNEQFF. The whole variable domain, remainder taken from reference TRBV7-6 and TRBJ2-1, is GAGVSQSPRYKVTKRGQDVALRCDPISGHVSLYWYRQALGQGPEFLTYFNYEAQQDKSGLPNDRFSAERPEGSISTLTIQRTEQRDSAMYRCASSPRAASYNEQFFGPGTRLTVL.

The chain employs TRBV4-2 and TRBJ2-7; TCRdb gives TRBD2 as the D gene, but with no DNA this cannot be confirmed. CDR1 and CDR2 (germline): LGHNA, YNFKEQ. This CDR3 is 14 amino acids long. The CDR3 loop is CASSQDRAAGEQYF.

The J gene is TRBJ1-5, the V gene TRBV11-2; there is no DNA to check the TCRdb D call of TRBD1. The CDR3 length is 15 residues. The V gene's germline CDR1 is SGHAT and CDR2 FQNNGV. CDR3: CASSFDGRTYQPQHF.

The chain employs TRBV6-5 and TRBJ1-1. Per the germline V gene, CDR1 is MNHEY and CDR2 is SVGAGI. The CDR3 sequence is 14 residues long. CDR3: CASSPLPGPFEAFF.

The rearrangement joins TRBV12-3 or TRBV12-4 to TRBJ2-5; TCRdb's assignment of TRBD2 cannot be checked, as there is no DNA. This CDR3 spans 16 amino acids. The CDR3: CASSLDTGLAEETQYF.

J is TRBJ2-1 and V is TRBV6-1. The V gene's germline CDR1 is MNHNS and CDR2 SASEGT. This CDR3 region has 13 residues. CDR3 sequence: CASTGGSYNEQFF.

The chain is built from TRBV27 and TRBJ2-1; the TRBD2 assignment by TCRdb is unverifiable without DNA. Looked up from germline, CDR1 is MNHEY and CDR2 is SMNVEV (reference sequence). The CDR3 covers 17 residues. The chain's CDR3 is CASSYLAGGPFYNEQFF.

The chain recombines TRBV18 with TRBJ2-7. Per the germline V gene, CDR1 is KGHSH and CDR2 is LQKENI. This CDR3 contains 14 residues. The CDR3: CASSRTDSSYEQYF.

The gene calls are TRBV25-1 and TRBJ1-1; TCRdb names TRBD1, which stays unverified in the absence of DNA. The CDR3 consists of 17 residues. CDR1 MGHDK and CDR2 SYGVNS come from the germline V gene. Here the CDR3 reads CASSELFEGDRYTEAFF.

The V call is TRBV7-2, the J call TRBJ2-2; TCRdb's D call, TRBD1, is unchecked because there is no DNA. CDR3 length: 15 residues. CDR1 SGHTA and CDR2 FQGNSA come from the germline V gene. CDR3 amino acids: CASSFGQDETGELFF.

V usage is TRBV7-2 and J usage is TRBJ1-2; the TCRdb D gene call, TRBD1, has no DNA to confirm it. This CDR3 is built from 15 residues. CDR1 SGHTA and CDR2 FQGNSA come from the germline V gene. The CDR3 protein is CASSSLQGDSYGYTF.

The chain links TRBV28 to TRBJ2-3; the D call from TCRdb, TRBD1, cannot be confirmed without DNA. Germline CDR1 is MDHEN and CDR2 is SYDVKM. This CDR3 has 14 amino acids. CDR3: CATGDRGRENTQYF.

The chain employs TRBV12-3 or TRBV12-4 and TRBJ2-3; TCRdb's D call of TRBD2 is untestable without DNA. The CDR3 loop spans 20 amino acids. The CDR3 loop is CASSLLGRGIWREGRDTQYF.

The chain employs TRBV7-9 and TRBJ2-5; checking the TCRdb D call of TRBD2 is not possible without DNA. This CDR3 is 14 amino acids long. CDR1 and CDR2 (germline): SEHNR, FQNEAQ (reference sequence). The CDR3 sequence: CASSFLGSWETQYF.

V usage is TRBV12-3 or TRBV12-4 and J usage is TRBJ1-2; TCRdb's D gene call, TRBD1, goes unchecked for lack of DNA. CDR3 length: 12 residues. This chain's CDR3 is CASSLGTYGYTF.

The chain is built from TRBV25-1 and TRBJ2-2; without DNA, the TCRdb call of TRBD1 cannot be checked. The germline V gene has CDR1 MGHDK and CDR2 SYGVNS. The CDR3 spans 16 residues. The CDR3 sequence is CARRKRRTANTGELFF.

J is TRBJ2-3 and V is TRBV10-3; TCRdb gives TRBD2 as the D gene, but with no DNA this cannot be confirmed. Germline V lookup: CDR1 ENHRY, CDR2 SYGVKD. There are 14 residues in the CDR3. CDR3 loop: CATGSGISTDTQYF.

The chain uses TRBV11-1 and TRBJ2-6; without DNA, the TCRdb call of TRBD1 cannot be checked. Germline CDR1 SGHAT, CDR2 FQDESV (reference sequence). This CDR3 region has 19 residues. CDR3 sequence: CASSSPFVRANSGANVLTF.

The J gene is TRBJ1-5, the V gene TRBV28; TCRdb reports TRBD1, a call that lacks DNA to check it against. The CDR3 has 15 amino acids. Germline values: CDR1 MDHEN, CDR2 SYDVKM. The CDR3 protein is CASVGASNRNQPQHF.

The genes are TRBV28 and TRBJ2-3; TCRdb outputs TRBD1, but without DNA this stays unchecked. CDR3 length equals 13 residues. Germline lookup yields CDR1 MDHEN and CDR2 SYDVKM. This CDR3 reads CASRVRGTDTQYF.